Given below is one T cell receptor beta chain in context. Its antigen is unknown. The sample is drawn from a study of shared clonotypes between healthy human individuals. At the level of the study: CD4 naive and CD4 memory each took three plates per donor, while CD8 naive took two and CD8 memory one.

Study-wide results and limits: Sorted-subset samples were not fully sequenced, rarefaction indicated.

Only CD45RO-negative cells positively selected for CCR7 counted as naive CD8 cells, so terminally differentiated effector memory CD45RA+ cells were excluded. Only Caucasian adults living in Nashville, Tennessee made up the donor group. This was a deep-level run. The assay was immunoSEQ multiplex PCR, and TCRdb's table has in-frame clones only and misses some. The sample records fewer than 1 million clones, approximately 96% being singletons. Germline V gene lookup returns CDR1 MDHEN and CDR2 SYDVKM. Trimming took off 3 bases at V and 3 bases at J, with 15 bases between the two ends. This CDR3 region has 15 residues.

The sequence derives from a man aged 30 to 45 in good health. Sequencing used naive CD8+ T cells sorted from blood. This chain links TRBV28 with TRBJ2-7; D could derive from TRBD1 or TRBD2 (5 bases each). The CDR3 sequence: CASSLGDGLDYEQYF. The DNA for the CDR3 is TGTGCCAGCAGTTTGGGGGATGGGCTAGACTACGAGCAGTACTTC. Full variable domain (rest looked up from reference TRBV28 and TRBJ2-7): DVKVTQSSRYLVKRTGEKVFLECVQDMDHENMFWYRQDPGLGLRLIYFSYDVKMKEKGDIPEGYSVSREKKERFSLILESASTNQTSMYLCASSLGDGLDYEQYFGPGTRLTVT.